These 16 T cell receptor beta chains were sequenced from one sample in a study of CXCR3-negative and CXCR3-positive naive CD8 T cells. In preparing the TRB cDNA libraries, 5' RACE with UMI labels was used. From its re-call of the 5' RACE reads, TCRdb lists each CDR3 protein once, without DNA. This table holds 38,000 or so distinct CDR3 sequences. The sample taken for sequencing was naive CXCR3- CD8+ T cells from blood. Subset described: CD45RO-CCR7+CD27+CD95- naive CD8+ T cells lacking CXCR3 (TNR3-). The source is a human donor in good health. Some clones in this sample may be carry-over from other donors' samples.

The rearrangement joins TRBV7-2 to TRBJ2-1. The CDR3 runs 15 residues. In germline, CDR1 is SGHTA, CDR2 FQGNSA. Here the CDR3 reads CASSLGYSSYNEQFF.

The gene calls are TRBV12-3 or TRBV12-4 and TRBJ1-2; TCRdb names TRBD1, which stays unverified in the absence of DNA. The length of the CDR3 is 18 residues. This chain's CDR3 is CASSSLKPPRGASYGYTF.

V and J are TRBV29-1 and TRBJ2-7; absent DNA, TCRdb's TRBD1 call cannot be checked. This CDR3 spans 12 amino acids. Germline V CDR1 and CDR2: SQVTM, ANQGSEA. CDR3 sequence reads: CSAWGVEGEQYF.

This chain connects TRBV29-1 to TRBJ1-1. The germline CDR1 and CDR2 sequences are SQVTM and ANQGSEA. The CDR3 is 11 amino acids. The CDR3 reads CSVVRYTEAFF.

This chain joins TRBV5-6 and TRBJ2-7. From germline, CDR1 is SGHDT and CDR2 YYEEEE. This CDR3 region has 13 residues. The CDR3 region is CASSLWESVEQYF.

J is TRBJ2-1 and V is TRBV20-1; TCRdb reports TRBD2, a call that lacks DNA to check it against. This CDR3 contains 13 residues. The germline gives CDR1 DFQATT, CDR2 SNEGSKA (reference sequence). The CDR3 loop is CSASGAPVGEQFF.

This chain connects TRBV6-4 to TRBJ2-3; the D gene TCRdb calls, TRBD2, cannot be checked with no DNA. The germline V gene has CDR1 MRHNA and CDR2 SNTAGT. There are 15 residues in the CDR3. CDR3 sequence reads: CASSARTSGTDTQYF.

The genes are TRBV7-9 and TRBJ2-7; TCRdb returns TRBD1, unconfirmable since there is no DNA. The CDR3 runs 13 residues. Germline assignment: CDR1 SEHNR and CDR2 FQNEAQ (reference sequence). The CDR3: CATLGGRTYEQYF.

The CDR3 protein is CASSSNVDPRTGELFF. The V gene is TRBV4-3, the J gene TRBJ2-2; the D gene TCRdb calls, TRBD2, cannot be checked with no DNA. Germline V lookup: CDR1 LGHNA, CDR2 YSLEER. This CDR3 is 16 amino acids long.

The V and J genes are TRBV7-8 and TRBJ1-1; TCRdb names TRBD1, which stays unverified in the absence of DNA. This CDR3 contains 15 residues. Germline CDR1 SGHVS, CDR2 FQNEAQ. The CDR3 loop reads CASSLYGTVNTEAFF. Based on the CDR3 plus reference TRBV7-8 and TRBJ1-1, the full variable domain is GAGVSQSPRYKVAKRGQDVALRCDPISGHVSLFWYQQALGQGPEFLTYFQNEAQLDKSGLPSDRFFAERPEGSVSTLKIQRTQQEDSAVYLCASSLYGTVNTEAFFGQGTRLTVV.

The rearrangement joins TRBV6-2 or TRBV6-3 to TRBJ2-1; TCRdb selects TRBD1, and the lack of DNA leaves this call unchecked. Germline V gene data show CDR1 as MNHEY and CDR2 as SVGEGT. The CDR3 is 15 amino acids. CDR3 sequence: CASNGQLNRGMEQFF.

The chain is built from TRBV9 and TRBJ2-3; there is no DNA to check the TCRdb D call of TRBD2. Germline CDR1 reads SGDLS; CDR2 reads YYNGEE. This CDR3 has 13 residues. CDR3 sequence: CASSGGSTDTQYF.

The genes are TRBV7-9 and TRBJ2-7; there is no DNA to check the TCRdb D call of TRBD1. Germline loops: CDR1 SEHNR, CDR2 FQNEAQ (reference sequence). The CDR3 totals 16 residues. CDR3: CASSPGQGVIFYEQYF.

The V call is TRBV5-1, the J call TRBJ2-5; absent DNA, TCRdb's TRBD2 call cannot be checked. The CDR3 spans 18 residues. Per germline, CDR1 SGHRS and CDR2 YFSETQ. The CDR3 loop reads CASSLEGWASGTQETQYF.

Here the CDR3 reads CASSPRDSGGTSLVDEQFF. V and J are TRBV12-3 or TRBV12-4 and TRBJ2-1; with no DNA, the TCRdb D assignment of TRBD2 cannot be verified. CDR3 size: 19 residues.

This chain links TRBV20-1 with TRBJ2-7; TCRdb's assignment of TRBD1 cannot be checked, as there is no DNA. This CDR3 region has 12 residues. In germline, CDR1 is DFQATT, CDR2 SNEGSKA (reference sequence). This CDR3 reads CSARDSSYEQYF.